These 27 T cell receptor beta chains were all obtained from the same sample, sequenced in a study of cytomegalovirus exposure and HLA in healthy donors. The PCR had 60 Vbeta and 13 Jbeta primers. Profiling relied on immunoSEQ multiplex PCR, and the TCRdb table lists in-frame clones only, not all of them. The profile covers about 170,000 clones, with roughly three quarters appearing a single time and less than 2.5% taken by the ten largest. What was sequenced was PBMCs. These receptors all stem from a woman between 50 and 59 years old in good health and CMV-seronegative.

The genes are TRBV5-8 and TRBJ1-4; 8 bases map to TRBD1. This CDR3 region has 19 residues. V gave up 4 bases and J gave up 1 base; unmatched junction bases: 15. Germline CDR1 reads SGHTS; CDR2 reads YDEGEE. The CDR3 is CASSPPSGRQGRTNEKLFF. The CDR3 nucleotides read TGTGCCAGCAGCCCCCCCTCCGGGCGACAGGGGAGAACTAATGAAAAACTGTTTTTT. Based on the CDR3 plus reference TRBV5-8 and TRBJ1-4, the full variable domain is EAGVTQSPTHLIKTRGQQATLRCSPISGHTSVYWYQQALGLGLQFLLWYDEGEERNRGNFPPRFSGRQFPNYSSELNVNALELEDSALYLCASSPPSGRQGRTNEKLFFGSGTQLSVL.

The rearrangement links TRBV5-4 to TRBJ2-1; 11 positions agree with TRBD2. Germline values: CDR1 SGHNT, CDR2 YYREEE (reference sequence). The V gene end was trimmed by 2 bases and the J gene end by 8 bases; junction bases not matched to a gene: 6. The CDR3 has 15 residues. CDR3 amino acids: CASSLLAGVGDEQFF. Here the CDR3 DNA reads TGTGCCAGCAGCTTACTAGCGGGAGTAGGCGATGAGCAGTTCTTC.

In the case of this clone: One junction end disagrees with the germline gene, perhaps due to a read error. V is TRBV4-2 and J is TRBJ2-5; 9 nucleotides match TRBD2. The CDR3 has 17 residues. CDR1 LGHNA and CDR2 YNFKEQ come from the germline V gene. CDR3 residues: CASSEEGPSGGLETQYF. CDR3 nucleotides: TGTGCCAGCAGCGAAGAGGGGCCCAGCGGGGGGCTCGAGACCCAGTACTTC.

The CDR3 DNA sequence: TGTGCCAGCTCTCCTAGCGGACCCTACGAGCAGTACTTC. Its translation is CASSPSGPYEQYF. This chain uses TRBV6-5 with TRBJ2-7, with 7 bases identical to TRBD2. The CDR3 length is 13 residues. With V trimmed by 8 bases and J by 2 bases, 6 bases remained unmatched. The germline CDR1 and CDR2 sequences are MNHEY and SVGAGI.

The rearrangement links TRBV5-6 to TRBJ2-1, with 9 bases identical to TRBD2. V lost 4 bases and J lost 5; bases outside the gene matches: 10. Germline CDR1 SGHDT, CDR2 YYEEEE. This CDR3 has 16 residues. CDR3 nucleotide sequence: TGTGCCAGCAGCCATTATAGCGGGAGAGAGAACAATGAGCAGTTCTTC. Translation: CASSHYSGRENNEQFF. Looking up the rest from reference TRBV5-6 and TRBJ2-1 gives the full variable domain: DAGVTQSPTHLIKTRGQQVTLRCSPKSGHDTVSWYQQALGQGPQFIFQYYEEEERQRGNFPDRFSGHQFPNYSSELNVNALLLGDSALYLCASSHYSGRENNEQFFGPGTRLTVL.

V and J are TRBV19 and TRBJ2-2, with TRBD2 matching 11 bases. Germline values: CDR1 LNHDA, CDR2 SQIVND (reference sequence). CDR3 size: 17 residues. V gave up 5 bases and J gave up 2 bases; unmatched junction bases: 7. Written as DNA, the CDR3 is TGTGCCAGTAGTCCACTAGCGGGGGAAAAAAACACCGGGGAGCTGTTTTTT. It specifies CASSPLAGEKNTGELFF.

V and J are TRBV21-1 and TRBJ1-4; the table names TRBD1, a call not compared with the DNA. TRBV21-1 is an annotated pseudogene. The CDR3 runs 14 residues. The CDR3 DNA follows: TGTGCCAGCAGAATACAGGGAGTGAATGAAAAACTGTTTTTT. It yields the protein CASRIQGVNEKLFF.

The V call is TRBV28, the J call TRBJ1-1; 7 bases fit TRBD1. V was clipped by 6 bases and J by 2 bases; unmatched bases: 3. Per germline, CDR1 MDHEN and CDR2 SYDVKM. The CDR3 loop spans 13 amino acids. The CDR3 region has the DNA TGTGCCAGCAGAGGGACAGTCAACACTGAAGCTTTCTTT. Its translation: CASRGTVNTEAFF.

The V gene is TRBV28, the J gene TRBJ2-7; 8 bases line up with TRBD1. This CDR3 is 14 amino acids long. V lost 5 bases and J lost 4; bases outside the gene matches: 7. Germline CDR1 reads MDHEN; CDR2 reads SYDVKM. For the CDR3, the DNA is TGTGCCAGCAGTGGGCAGGGGGCCAGATACGAGCAGTACTTC. Encoded protein: CASSGQGARYEQYF.

The chain carries TRBV27 and TRBJ1-3; no clear D. The V and J ends lost 4 bases and 2 bases respectively, with 9 bases between them. The CDR3 extends over 14 amino acids. Germline assignment: CDR1 MNHEY and CDR2 SMNVEV (reference sequence). In DNA, the CDR3 is TGTGCCAGCAGTTACGCTGGGCCTGGAAACACCATATATTTT. This gives the protein CASSYAGPGNTIYF.

The chain carries TRBV27 and TRBJ2-7, with 8 positions matching TRBD1. CDR3 length: 15 amino acids. J lost 3 bases, V lost 4 bases, and 8 bases had no gene match. Looked up from germline, CDR1 is MNHEY and CDR2 is SMNVEV (reference sequence). As DNA, the CDR3 is TGTGCCAGCAGTTCAGCCGGGACAGGCCTCTACGAGCAGTACTTC. Protein product: CASSSAGTGLYEQYF.

This sequence joins TRBV28 and TRBJ1-5; possibly TRBD1 for D (6 bases). Germline CDR1 and CDR2: MDHEN and SYDVKM. The CDR3 covers 13 residues. The CDR3 region has the DNA TGTGCATCCCGGCAGGGGAGCAATCAGCCCCAGCATTTT. Its translation: CASRQGSNQPQHF.

J is TRBJ2-3 and V is TRBV19; D gene uncertain. This CDR3 comprises 12 residues. Germline-derived CDR1 and CDR2 are LNHDA and SQIVND (reference sequence). V was clipped by 5 bases and J by 5 bases, with 8 bases between them. CDR3 sequence: CASSARKDTQYF. The CDR3 bases are TGTGCCAGTAGTGCGCGCAAAGATACGCAGTATTTT. The whole variable domain, remainder taken from reference TRBV19 and TRBJ2-3, is DGGITQSPKYLFRKEGQNVTLSCEQNLNHDAMYWYRQDPGQGLRLIYYSQIVNDFQKGDIAEGYSVSREKKESFPLTVTSAQKNPTAFYLCASSARKDTQYFGPGTRLTVL.

The V gene is TRBV19, the J gene TRBJ1-1; a possible D gene is TRBD1 (6 bases). V lost 6 bases, J lost 5 bases, and 19 bases lay in between. Germline V lookup: CDR1 LNHDA, CDR2 SQIVND (reference sequence). The CDR3 covers 15 residues. CDR3 bases: TGTGCCAGTAGGCCAGACAGGACCCGGGGAACTGAAGCTTTCTTT. It specifies CASRPDRTRGTEAFF. Drawing the rest from reference TRBV19 and TRBJ1-1, the complete variable domain is DGGITQSPKYLFRKEGQNVTLSCEQNLNHDAMYWYRQDPGQGLRLIYYSQIVNDFQKGDIAEGYSVSREKKESFPLTVTSAQKNPTAFYLCASRPDRTRGTEAFFGQGTRLTVV.

V and J are TRBV7-2 and TRBJ1-5; D may be TRBD1 (6 bases). CDR3 length equals 17 residues. V shed 2 bases and J shed 0 bases, with 14 bases lying between them. From germline, CDR1 is SGHTA and CDR2 FQGNSA. The CDR3: CASSLRPLQGSNQPQHF. In DNA form, the CDR3 reads TGTGCCAGCAGCTTAAGGCCCCTACAGGGTAGCAATCAGCCCCAGCATTTT.

This sequence joins TRBV6-5 and TRBJ1-1; a possible D gene is TRBD1 (6 bases). This CDR3 contains 16 residues. The V and J ends lost 2 bases and 5 bases respectively, with 18 bases between them. The germline gives CDR1 MNHEY, CDR2 SVGAGI. This CDR3 reads CASSYRTTGRGTEAFF. CDR3 nucleotides: TGTGCCAGCAGTTACCGTACGACGGGGAGGGGGACTGAAGCTTTCTTT.

The chain links TRBV11-2 to TRBJ1-1, with D possibly matching TRBD1 (6 bases). The CDR3 length is 14 residues. Germline V lookup: CDR1 SGHAT, CDR2 FQNNGV. The germline V and J ends were trimmed by 4 bases and 1 base, with 10 bases remaining between them. The chain's CDR3 is CASSSGQWNTEAFF. In DNA form, the CDR3 reads TGTGCCAGCAGCTCAGGACAGTGGAACACTGAAGCTTTCTTT.

The chain couples TRBV29-1 to TRBJ1-1; TRBD1 agrees at 9 bases. Unmatched junction bases numbered 4, after V lost 1 base and J lost 7 bases. Germline V gene data show CDR1 as SQVTM and CDR2 as ANQGSEA. The CDR3 has 13 amino acids. In DNA, the CDR3 is TGCAGCGTTGAAGGTACAGGGGGCTTTGAAGCTTTCTTT. It is translated as CSVEGTGGFEAFF.

V usage is TRBV5-1 and J usage is TRBJ1-3; weak D call: TRBD1 (5 bases). Trimming took 4 bases from V and 1 from J, leaving 9 bases between them. Germline assignment: CDR1 SGHRS and CDR2 YFSETQ. The CDR3 extends over 14 amino acids. CDR3 region: CASSVRGSGNTIYF. The CDR3, as DNA: TGCGCCAGCAGCGTGCGGGGGTCTGGAAACACCATATATTTT.

This chain uses TRBV2 with TRBJ2-1, with D maybe TRBD1 (5 bases). Between the trimmed V and J ends, which lost 7 bases and 15 bases, there was a span of 16 bases. The CDR3 runs to 11 residues. Germline V gives CDR1 SNHLY, CDR2 FYNNEI. CDR3 nucleotide sequence: TGTGCCAGCAACCAGGGCTCCCAGTTGTTCTTC. Its translation is CASNQGSQLFF.

The CDR3 DNA reads TGTGCCAGCAGCTCTTATCCGGGAAGGAATGAGCAGTTCTTC. Translating it yields CASSSYPGRNEQFF. The J gene is TRBJ2-1, the V gene TRBV7-9; possible D gene TRBD2, 5 bases. This CDR3 has 14 residues. Germline V gives CDR1 SEHNR, CDR2 FQNEAQ (reference sequence). Trimming removed 4 bases from V and 7 bases from J, with 14 bases in between.

The chain joins TRBV28 to TRBJ2-3; D perhaps matches TRBD1 (6 bases). Trimming shortened V by 3 bases and J by 1 base, and 14 bases separated the two germline ends. This CDR3 has 16 residues. Germline V CDR1 and CDR2: MDHEN, SYDVKM. CDR3 region: CASSFGGSPGTDTQYF. The CDR3 region has the DNA TGTGCCAGCAGTTTTGGGGGCTCTCCAGGCACAGATACGCAGTATTTT. The entire variable domain, with the rest obtained from reference TRBV28 and TRBJ2-3, is as follows: DVKVTQSSRYLVKRTGEKVFLECVQDMDHENMFWYRQDPGLGLRLIYFSYDVKMKEKGDIPEGYSVSREKKERFSLILESASTNQTSMYLCASSFGGSPGTDTQYFGPGTRLTVL.

This chain joins TRBV19 and TRBJ1-1; D gene unclear. V shed 7 bases and J shed 3 bases, with 6 bases lying between them. The CDR3 length is 11 residues. Per germline, CDR1 LNHDA and CDR2 SQIVND (reference sequence). The CDR3 nucleotides read TGTGCCAGTACACTTTACACTGAAGCTTTCTTT. This sequence encodes CASTLYTEAFF.

Regarding this clone: One junction end disagrees with the germline gene, perhaps due to a read error. The rearrangement joins TRBV7-9 to TRBJ2-1, with D hard to call. The CDR3 is made up of 15 amino acids. Germline V gene lookup returns CDR1 SEHNR and CDR2 FQNEAQ (reference sequence). Written as DNA, the CDR3 is TGTTCCAGCAGCTTAGAGCCAGGATCGAACAATGAGCAGTTCTTC. This sequence encodes CSSSLEPGSNNEQFF.

V and J are TRBV11-1 and TRBJ2-7; TRBD1 agrees at 9 bases. The CDR3 runs to 14 residues. V was clipped by 5 bases and J by 2 bases; unmatched bases: 4. Germline V gene sequence: CDR1 SGHAT, CDR2 FQDESV (reference sequence). The CDR3 nucleotides read TGTGCCAGCAGCCAGCGACAGGGGGCCTACGAGCAGTACTTC. The encoded protein is CASSQRQGAYEQYF.

The V call is TRBV7-2, the J call TRBJ1-2, with 9 bases lining up with TRBD1. The CDR3 consists of 14 residues. The junction had 5 bases not matched to a gene; V was cut back by 5 bases and J by 4 bases. Looked up from germline, CDR1 is SGHTA and CDR2 is FQGNSA. The CDR3 spells CASSAGQGPYGYTF. In DNA, the CDR3 is TGTGCCAGCAGCGCGGGACAGGGTCCCTATGGCTACACCTTC.

The chain has TRBV11-2 and TRBJ2-3; no definite D call. CDR1 and CDR2 (germline): SGHAT, FQNNGV. This CDR3 region has 11 residues. The V end was cut by 2 bases, the J end by 5 bases, with 2 bases between. Here the CDR3 reads CASSLLDTQYF. CDR3 sequence (DNA): TGTGCCAGCAGCTTACTAGATACGCAGTATTTT.